This entry lists 13 T cell receptor beta chains sequenced from one sample in a study of somatic mutations in cytotoxic T cells in rheumatoid arthritis. Sequencing was performed with immunoSEQ multiplex PCR; in TCRdb, only in-frame clones are kept and a portion is missing. This sample has around 14,000 clones, with about 93% found just once. The sequenced sample consisted of CD4+ T cells sorted from blood. Source of these receptors: a man in his 70s with rheumatoid arthritis.

The chain combines TRBV6-1 with TRBJ2-7; 11 positions match TRBD1. J lost 6 bases, V lost 5 bases, and 3 bases had no gene match. In germline, CDR1 is MNHNS, CDR2 SASEGT. CDR3 size: 13 residues. The CDR3 protein is CASSTGTGGEQYF. For the CDR3, the DNA is TGTGCCAGCAGTACCGGGACAGGGGGCGAGCAGTACTTC.

The chain links TRBV7-9 to TRBJ2-7; D remains unclear. The V end lost 4 bases, the J end lost 3 bases, and 10 bases lay between the germline ends. CDR1 and CDR2 from the germline V gene are SEHNR and FQNEAQ (reference sequence). The CDR3 consists of 13 residues. In DNA form, the CDR3 reads TGTGCCAGCAGCTACAGTCGGCGCTACGAGCAGTACTTC. Its protein is CASSYSRRYEQYF.

The chain links TRBV30 to TRBJ1-2, with TRBD1 matching 7 bases. The CDR3 is 13 residues long. J gave up 8 bases and V 0 bases, and 6 bases lay outside the gene matches. Per germline, CDR1 GTSNPN and CDR2 SVGIG (reference sequence). CDR3: CAWSVKGAGGYTF. The CDR3 region has the DNA TGTGCCTGGAGTGTAAAGGGGGCCGGAGGCTACACCTTC.

CDR3 sequence: CASSLGEREGFIQYF. CDR3 bases: TGTGCCAGCAGCTTAGGCGAGCGGGAGGGCTTCATTCAGTACTTC. This chain joins TRBV11-3 and TRBJ2-4; the match to TRBD2 covers 10 bases. The CDR3 extends over 15 amino acids. Germline CDR1 is SGHNT and CDR2 is YENEEA. The V gene end was trimmed by 1 base and the J gene end by 9 bases; junction bases not matched to a gene: 6.

The chain is built from TRBV18 and TRBJ1-2; maybe TRBD1 (6 bases). Per germline, CDR1 KGHSH and CDR2 LQKENI. There are 16 residues in the CDR3. Trimming cost V 2 bases and J 2 bases, with 15 bases left between them. DNA for the CDR3: TGTGCCAGCTCACCATCTGCACAGGGAGGGAACTATGGCTACACCTTC. Amino acid sequence: CASSPSAQGGNYGYTF.

The chain employs TRBV30 and TRBJ1-5; D is uncertain. Trimming shortened V by 5 bases and J by 9 bases, and 17 bases separated the two germline ends. Germline CDR1 and CDR2: GTSNPN and SVGIG (reference sequence). The CDR3 is 13 amino acids. This CDR3 is CAWDYGGEGPQHF. Here the CDR3 DNA reads TGTGCCTGGGATTACGGTGGAGAGGGGCCCCAGCATTTT. Full variable domain (remainder filled in from reference TRBV30 and TRBJ1-5): SQTIHQWPATLVQPVGSPLSLECTVEGTSNPNLYWYRQAAGRGLQLLFYSVGIGQISSEVPQNLSASRPQDRQFILSSKKLLLSDSGFYLCAWDYGGEGPQHFGDGTRLSIL.

The chain is built from TRBV5-1 and TRBJ2-3; D possibly corresponds to TRBD2 (5 bases). Trimming cost V 0 bases and J 1 base, with 9 bases left between them. The CDR3 is 15 amino acids. Germline lookup yields CDR1 SGHRS and CDR2 YFSETQ. The CDR3 reads CASSLVPAGTDTQYF. As DNA, the CDR3 is TGCGCCAGCAGCTTGGTGCCAGCGGGCACAGATACGCAGTATTTT. Full variable domain (missing parts from reference TRBV5-1 and TRBJ2-3): KAGVTQTPRYLIKTRGQQVTLSCSPISGHRSVSWYQQTPGQGLQFLFEYFSETQRNKGNFPGRFSGRQFSNSRSEMNVSTLELGDSALYLCASSLVPAGTDTQYFGPGTRLTVL.

J is TRBJ2-3 and V is TRBV10-3; TRBD2 agrees at 11 bases. CDR1 is ENHRY, CDR2 SYGVKD, per germline. Trimming removed 7 bases from V and 3 bases from J; junction bases left unmatched: 12. This CDR3 region has 17 residues. The CDR3 spells CAIKTGLAGGLTDTQYF. The CDR3 DNA reads as TGTGCCATCAAGACAGGGCTAGCGGGGGGCTTAACAGATACGCAGTATTTT.

This chain links TRBV11-2 with TRBJ1-2; D uncertain. Germline V gene sequence: CDR1 SGHAT, CDR2 FQNNGV. V shed 4 bases and J shed 7 bases, with 13 bases lying between them. The CDR3 contains 13 residues. The CDR3 sequence: CASSSLFGSGYTF. CDR3 sequence (DNA): TGTGCCAGCAGCTCTCTTTTCGGGTCTGGCTACACCTTC.

The chain joins TRBV10-3 to TRBJ2-3; 10 bases line up with TRBD2. The trim removed 6 bases at V and 5 bases at J, leaving 5 bases unmatched. Looked up from germline, CDR1 is ENHRY and CDR2 is SYGVKD. The CDR3 is 14 amino acids. CDR3 loop: CAIRDGTSEDTQYF. The DNA for the CDR3 is TGTGCCATCAGGGACGGGACTAGCGAAGATACGCAGTATTTT.

This clone was picked up one time. The chain couples TRBV5-4 to TRBJ2-5; D perhaps matches TRBD2 (5 bases). The CDR3 is made up of 15 amino acids. The V end was cut by 4 bases, the J end by 5 bases, with 18 bases between. CDR1 and CDR2 from the germline V gene are SGHNT and YYREEE (reference sequence). The CDR3 loop reads CASSPNPGFGETQYF. In DNA, the CDR3 is TGTGCCAGCAGCCCGAACCCGGGGTTTGGGGAGACCCAGTACTTC.

The chain has TRBV10-2 and TRBJ1-2; 12 nucleotides match TRBD1. This CDR3 has 18 residues. V lost 2 bases to trimming and J lost 2 bases; unmatched junction nucleotides: 9. Germline CDR1 WSHSY, CDR2 SAAADI. CDR3 loop: CASSETGDRGRRNYGYTF. The CDR3 DNA reads TGCGCCAGCAGTGAGACCGGGGACAGGGGGCGAAGAAACTATGGCTACACCTTC.

J is TRBJ1-1 and V is TRBV5-6; D gene uncertain. CDR1 and CDR2 (germline): SGHDT, YYEEEE. The CDR3 spans 13 residues. Trimming pared 5 bases from V and 0 bases from J, leaving 8 bases between. DNA of the CDR3: TGTGCCAGCAGACTCGTCATGAACACTGAAGCTTTCTTT. Translation: CASRLVMNTEAFF.